This entry concerns a single T cell receptor (beta chain). This clonotype was seen at least ten times. It lacks a known antigen. Base-call qualities are not available, and no considerably larger clone is one nucleotide away. The record originates from a study of T cells in Graves' hyperthyroidism and ophthalmopathy (dated by TCRdb to about 2019). Regarding the study in general: Peripheral blood samples were taken at initial diagnosis, before any treatment was given. TCR V-J signatures able to tell the groups apart were searched for in a discovery cohort of 90 to 100 patients, of whom under 45 had Graves' ophthalmopathy and 55 to 60 had stable Graves' hyperthyroidism. Prospective prediction of ophthalmopathy was tested in an independent validation cohort consisting of 18 hyperthyroidism patients and more than 15 patients who later progressed to ophthalmopathy. The approximately 90 discovery patients were divided at random into training and test sets in a 7:3 ratio. In addition, the study compared T-cell repertoires in thyroid tissue and in blood from several Graves' hyperthyroidism patients. After blood sampling, hyperthyroidism patients were treated with methimazole at a starting dose of 30 mg daily, and ophthalmopathy patients were treated with high-dose intravenous methylprednisolone. TCR Vbeta CDR3 sequencing of 120 to 150 peripheral blood samples (around 45 ophthalmopathy, 75 to 85 hyperthyroidism and roughly 17 progressor patients) is reported in the paper.

Spanning cysteine to phenylalanine, the CDR3 consists of 15 amino acids. Only the CDR3 portion is preserved as DNA: 45 bases, with reading frame beginning at the first base. Trimming leaves V shorter by 1 base and J shorter by 7 bases, with the junction holding 13 bases beyond the gene matches. CDR1 DFQATT and CDR2 SNEGSKA were looked up in the germline V gene (reference sequence). Amplification of TCR beta CDR3 regions was carried out from RNA transcripts. The TCR CDR3 was subjected to a first round of RT-PCR using the HTBI primer set and the Qiagen OneStep RT-PCR kit. Libraries were constructed in a second round of multiplex PCR, after which size selection and purification were carried out. The libraries were sequenced on an Illumina HiSeq2000 using paired-end 100 bp reads. Per the authors' processing: SOAPnuke was used to process the raw data, removing reads that contained adapters or uncalled bases, had a mean Phred below 15, or lacked an exact match to the constant primer or identifier. COPE v1.2.5 was used to merge high-quality paired reads, and clonotypes were defined as unique nucleotide sequences. MiTCR v1.1 was used to align clonotypes to the IMGT TRBV, TRBD and TRBJ reference segments. Analysis was restricted to V-J combinations with a frequency above 0.0001, which covered about 99% of repertoires. A TCS score was defined as the ratio between F50 (clonal expansion) and ExV (chaos), using BLOSUM62-based TCRdist between CDR3 peptides within each V-J. Welch's t-statistics and random forest reduced roughly 530 V-J features to roughly 13, which were used in a naive Bayes classifier (R e1071). TCRdb reprocessed the public reads (quality trimming at Q25 with fastp, clone calling with MiXCR) and kept in-frame beta chains. Records with the same CDR3 protein are collapsed into one entry carrying the most frequent genes and DNA. For this entry, the V and J calls and clone size follow TCRdb and not the study's own pipeline. This sample gives approximately 510,000 distinct CDR3 sequences in total; about a fifth of them show up just once. Together, the top ten hold 26% of the sample.

Points the paper makes about the study in general: No statistical method was used to fix the sample size in advance, and group allocation was not hidden from the investigators. In validation, the model predicted progression to ophthalmopathy a median of about 6 months before onset, with roughly 70% sensitivity and roughly 77% specificity. Ophthalmopathy was separated from stable hyperthyroidism by a 13 V-J signature model, with approximately 90% sensitivity and 81% to 82% specificity obtained in cross-validation and 80%/75% obtained in testing. Most expanded thyroid clonotypes (frequency above 0.001) were also detected in blood, suggesting blood repertoires may reflect thyroid immune responses.

Stable Graves' hyperthyroidism was defined as the absence of progression to ophthalmopathy over 18 months of follow-up. Hyperthyroidism patients were newly diagnosed, had a disease duration of under 2 months, and were aged 18 to 65 years. Any patient with an uncontrolled infection, another autoimmune disease, pregnancy or lactation was excluded. Diagnoses relied on clinical symptoms, serum thyroxine and TRAb, thyroid ultrasound and orbital computed tomography. Ficoll-Paque density gradient centrifugation was used to isolate PBMCs from about 10 ml of fresh peripheral blood. Total RNA was extracted with Trizol reagent, and quality was checked on an Agilent 2100 Bioanalyzer.

The V and J genes are TRBV20-1 and TRBJ2-7, with 7 bases in between that match TRBD1. The TCR sequence derives from a man aged 18 to 29 with Graves' hyperthyroidism. Sequenced input: blood. The base sequence is TGCAGTGCTAGAGTACAGGGACAGCTTACGAAAGAGCAGTACTTC. Its coded protein is CSARVQGQLTKEQYF.